Presented here are 19 T cell receptor beta chains from one specimen sequenced in a study of OX40 agonist ivuxolimab in advanced cancers. Using immunoSEQ multiplex PCR, the repertoire was profiled, and TCRdb retains in-frame clones only, with some absent. The sample contains 50,000 or so clones, 70% to 85% of which appear only once. Specimen: CD4+ or CD8+ T cells sorted from blood, collected in a trial of the OX40 agonist ivuxolimab. The receptors were gathered from an adult with an advanced solid tumor such as melanoma, head and neck, liver or kidney cancer.

The chain is built from TRBV18 and TRBJ2-3, with 13 nucleotides matching TRBD2. The CDR3 has 16 residues. V shed 0 bases and J 7 bases; nucleotides not matched to a gene: 4. Germline CDR1 reads KGHSH; CDR2 reads LQKENI. The CDR3 DNA reads TGTGCCAGCTCACCACCACTAGCGGGAGGGATTTATACGCAGTATTTT. Its protein is CASSPPLAGGIYTQYF.

The rearrangement uses TRBV7-9 and TRBJ2-7; a possible D gene is TRBD1 (6 bases). Germline loops: CDR1 SEHNR, CDR2 FQNEAQ (reference sequence). The CDR3 sequence is 15 residues long. V was shortened by 5 bases and J by 2 bases, with 16 bases between the two germline ends. CDR3 coding DNA: TGTGCCAGCAGCCTGACAGGCCTCCAAGCCTACGAGCAGTACTTC. Protein product: CASSLTGLQAYEQYF.

The gene calls are TRBV19 and TRBJ1-1; 9 bases map to TRBD1. Germline-derived CDR1 and CDR2 are LNHDA and SQIVND (reference sequence). V shed 8 bases and J 1 base; nucleotides not matched to a gene: 2. CDR3 length: 13 amino acids. For the CDR3, the DNA is TGTGCCAGTGGGACAGGGTGGAACACTGAAGCTTTCTTT. It is translated as CASGTGWNTEAFF. The entire variable domain, with the rest obtained from reference TRBV19 and TRBJ1-1, is as follows: DGGITQSPKYLFRKEGQNVTLSCEQNLNHDAMYWYRQDPGQGLRLIYYSQIVNDFQKGDIAEGYSVSREKKESFPLTVTSAQKNPTAFYLCASGTGWNTEAFFGQGTRLTVV.

This chain joins TRBV13 and TRBJ2-7; D uncertain. The CDR3 extends over 14 amino acids. V was pared by 2 bases and J by 5 bases, with 13 bases between. The germline V gene encodes CDR1 PRHDT and CDR2 FYEKMQ (reference sequence). CDR3 nucleotides: TGTGCCAGCAGCTTATCAGTAGCCCCCAACGAGCAGTACTTC. Translation: CASSLSVAPNEQYF.

The chain is built from TRBV14 and TRBJ2-7; 8 bases match TRBD1. Germline values: CDR1 SGHDN, CDR2 FVKESK. The CDR3 is made up of 15 amino acids. V trimming: 1 base; J trimming: 2 bases; junction bases outside the gene matches: 4. For the CDR3, the DNA is TGTGCCAGCAGCCAAGTCGGGACAGGAGCCTACGAGCAGTACTTC. Protein product: CASSQVGTGAYEQYF.

The rearrangement uses TRBV19 and TRBJ1-4, with 9 nucleotides matching TRBD1. The CDR3 length is 16 residues. CDR1 LNHDA and CDR2 SQIVND come from the germline V gene (reference sequence). J was trimmed by 4 bases and V by 5 bases; bases with no gene match: 8. Here the CDR3 reads CASSPAGTGFNEKLFF. The CDR3 coding sequence is TGTGCCAGTAGTCCGGCCGGGACAGGGTTTAATGAAAAACTGTTTTTT.

This chain connects TRBV5-4 to TRBJ2-7; 7 bases align to TRBD1. This CDR3 is built from 15 residues. J gave up 0 bases and V 4 bases, and 7 bases lay outside the gene matches. Looked up from germline, CDR1 is SGHNT and CDR2 is YYREEE (reference sequence). The CDR3 nucleotides are TGTGCCAGCAGCGAATACAGGGGATCCTCCTACGAGCAGTACTTC. Protein sequence: CASSEYRGSSYEQYF.

The chain joins TRBV6-5 to TRBJ2-7, with 10 positions matching TRBD2. This CDR3 region has 14 residues. Losses at the gene ends were 7 bases for V and 0 bases for J; bases not matched to a gene: 3. Germline V lookup: CDR1 MNHEY, CDR2 SVGAGI. CDR3 bases: TGTGCCAGCAACCCTAGCGGGAGCTCCTACGAGCAGTACTTC. It codes for CASNPSGSSYEQYF.

V gene TRBV5-1 combines with J gene TRBJ1-1; TRBD1 is a possible D gene (5 bases). V dropped 0 bases and J dropped 2 bases, with 17 bases sitting between them. CDR3 size: 17 residues. Germline V gives CDR1 SGHRS, CDR2 YFSETQ. The CDR3 region has the DNA TGCGCCAGCAGCTTGGCCGGGGCTGGGGCGTCTAACACTGAAGCTTTCTTT. This sequence encodes CASSLAGAGASNTEAFF.

The rearrangement joins TRBV4-2 to TRBJ1-1; TRBD1 matches 9 bases. This CDR3 contains 15 residues. From germline, CDR1 is LGHNA and CDR2 YNFKEQ. Trimming cost V 3 bases and J 1 base; bases outside gene matches: 3. The CDR3 protein is CASSHPDRGNTEAFF. The CDR3 region has the DNA TGTGCCAGCAGCCACCCGGACAGGGGGAACACTGAAGCTTTCTTT.

This chain uses TRBV6-6 with TRBJ1-4; 10 nucleotides agree with TRBD1. Trimming removed 5 bases from V and 7 bases from J; junction bases left unmatched: 10. Germline V lookup: CDR1 MNHNY, CDR2 SVGAGI (reference sequence). This CDR3 contains 16 residues. The CDR3 nucleotides read TGTGCCAGCAGTCCGCCGGGACAGGGGTTTCGTGAAAAACTGTTTTTT. It is translated as CASSPPGQGFREKLFF.

The V call is TRBV6-1, the J call TRBJ2-5; D gene unclear. Germline V gene sequence: CDR1 MNHNS, CDR2 SASEGT. The CDR3 consists of 12 residues. V was cut by 1 base and J by 7 bases, with 7 bases left in between. The CDR3 loop reads CASSEDLVTQYF. CDR3 in DNA: TGTGCCAGCAGTGAAGATTTGGTGACCCAGTACTTC.

This chain links TRBV2 with TRBJ1-1; possible D gene TRBD1, 5 bases. Germline assignment: CDR1 SNHLY and CDR2 FYNNEI. CDR3 length: 13 amino acids. Trimming removed 6 bases from V and 3 bases from J, with 11 bases in between. CDR3 nucleotide sequence: TGTGCCAGCAGACTGGGGACCCACACTGAAGCTTTCTTT. Translation gives CASRLGTHTEAFF.

The CDR3 nucleotides are TGTGCCAGCAGTGAACTCCCTCCCGACCCCTACAATGAGCAGTTCTTC. Protein product: CASSELPPDPYNEQFF. The chain carries TRBV6-1 and TRBJ2-1, with no clear D. V lost 2 bases and J 2 bases, leaving 13 bases between the germline ends. In germline, CDR1 is MNHNS, CDR2 SASEGT. The CDR3 loop spans 16 amino acids.

The genes are TRBV9 and TRBJ1-5, with 8 bases identical to TRBD1. This CDR3 spans 14 amino acids. V gave up 8 bases and J gave up 7 bases; unmatched junction bases: 11. CDR1 and CDR2 (germline): SGDLS, YYNGEE. CDR3 DNA: TGTGCCAGGATGTCTCAGGGGGCTAAACAGCCCCAGCATTTT. Translated: CARMSQGAKQPQHF.

This clone was seen only once. V gene TRBV4-3 combines with J gene TRBJ2-7, with a weak D call TRBD2 (6 bases). The CDR3 runs to 15 residues. Trimming left V 3 bases short and J 3 bases short, with 15 bases between. CDR1 and CDR2 from the germline V gene are LGHNA and YSLEER. The CDR3 DNA reads TGCGCCAGCAGCCATGGGGGACTGCGGGGCTACGAGCAGTACTTC. The encoded protein is CASSHGGLRGYEQYF.

This clone has a handful of counts. The chain combines TRBV7-8 with TRBJ2-7; unclear D gene. Germline V gene data show CDR1 as SGHVS and CDR2 as FQNEAQ. There are 15 residues in the CDR3. Trimming cost V 5 bases and J 2 bases, with 16 bases left between them. For the CDR3, the DNA is TGTGCCAGCAGCCAAGGGCGGTTGGCGACCTACGAGCAGTACTTC. As protein: CASSQGRLATYEQYF. The full variable domain, rest sourced from reference TRBV7-8 and TRBJ2-7, is GAGVSQSPRYKVAKRGQDVALRCDPISGHVSLFWYQQALGQGPEFLTYFQNEAQLDKSGLPSDRFFAERPEGSVSTLKIQRTQQEDSAVYLCASSQGRLATYEQYFGPGTRLTVT.

The count of this clone is one. J is TRBJ2-5 and V is TRBV5-1; possibly TRBD1 or TRBD2 for D (5 bases each). V shed 4 bases and J shed 2 bases, with 12 bases lying between them. CDR3 size: 14 residues. Germline CDR1 SGHRS, CDR2 YFSETQ. DNA for the CDR3: TGCGCCAGCAGCGCTGGGGACCTACAAGAGACCCAGTACTTC. Protein sequence: CASSAGDLQETQYF.

The chain carries TRBV19 and TRBJ1-4; weak D call: TRBD1 (5 bases). V lost 1 base and J lost 2, with 17 bases in between. The CDR3 contains 18 residues. CDR1 and CDR2 from the germline V gene are LNHDA and SQIVND (reference sequence). The DNA of the CDR3 is TGTGCCAGTAGTATAGCAGGGCTCGGGTTTCCTACTAATGAAAAACTGTTTTTT. Translation: CASSIAGLGFPTNEKLFF.